This TCR beta chain comes out of a study of T-cell reconstitution after alpha-beta-depleted transplantation in children. For TCRbeta, the library was prepared with unique molecular identifiers. TCRdb reanalysed the PCR reads using MiXCR and keeps one entry per CDR3 protein. The sample has approximately 490,000 distinct CDR3 sequences; around 13% are singletons. The material was PBMCs from the stem cell graft donor, obtained from the stem cell graft. The TCR comes from a human donor who donated a stem cell graft to a child with combined immunodeficiency.

The CDR3 protein is CASYWNTEAFF. In DNA, the CDR3 is TGTGCCAGTTATTGGAACACTGAAGCTTTCTTT. The chain uses TRBV25-1 and TRBJ1-1; no firm D call. V lost 9 bases and J lost 1, with 6 bases in between. CDR1 is MGHDK and CDR2 is SYGVNS in the germline V gene. The CDR3 consists of 11 residues.